Listed here are 28 T cell receptor beta chains from one sample, sequenced in a study of Tregs in tolerant kidney transplant recipients (dated by TCRdb to the late 2010s). The library relied on the immunoSEQ multiplex PCR assay. Sourced from immuneACCESS, this table was stored by TCRdb with only in-frame sequences that have V and J called. A share of the clones is absent; for the studies checked, an unresolved V gene accounts for under half, and the remainder has no known explanation. The sample table lists tens of thousands of clones, roughly nine tenths of them with a count of one. The ten largest make up about 0.74% of the sample. Sequenced input: Tregs from blood. The receptors stem from a human donor in good health.

V gene TRBV21-1 combines with J gene TRBJ1-5; whether TRBD1, the table's D call, matches the DNA was not checked. TRBV21-1 is deemed a pseudogene. The CDR3 spans 16 residues. The CDR3: CASSKVPGVSNQPQHF. The CDR3 DNA is TGTGCCAGCAGCAAAGTCCCAGGGGTGAGCAATCAGCCCCAGCATTTT.

The CDR3 sequence: CASTPDRVSGYTF. CDR3 nucleotide sequence: TGTGCCAGCACCCCGGACAGGGTTAGCGGCTACACCTTC. The gene calls are TRBV6-5 and TRBJ1-2; 8 bases agree with TRBD1. Trimming at V came to 7 bases and at J to 8 bases, leaving 9 bases not matched to a gene. The CDR3 totals 13 residues. From germline, CDR1 is MNHEY and CDR2 SVGAGI.

CDR3 nucleotides: TGTGCCAGCAGTGCGACCACTGGGACTCAAGAGACCCAGTACTTC. It is translated as CASSATTGTQETQYF. The V and J genes are TRBV2 and TRBJ2-5, with a weak D call TRBD2 (6 bases). The CDR3 extends over 15 amino acids. V lost 4 bases and J 2 bases, leaving 14 bases between the germline ends. Germline loops: CDR1 SNHLY, CDR2 FYNNEI. The variable domain in full, completed from reference TRBV2 and TRBJ2-5, reads EPEVTQTPSHQVTQMGQEVILRCVPISNHLYFYWYRQILGQKVEFLVSFYNNEISEKSEIFDDQFSVERPDGSNFTLKIRSTKLEDSAMYFCASSATTGTQETQYFGPGTRLLVL.

V usage is TRBV7-8 and J usage is TRBJ1-1; no definite D call. The CDR3 is 13 amino acids. The germline V and J ends were trimmed by 2 bases and 5 bases, with 9 bases remaining between them. Germline CDR1 SGHVS, CDR2 FQNEAQ. The CDR3 DNA sequence: TGTGCCAGCAGCTTATTCGGGGTTACTGAAGCTTTCTTT. It yields the protein CASSLFGVTEAFF. Complete variable domain (other parts from reference TRBV7-8 and TRBJ1-1): GAGVSQSPRYKVAKRGQDVALRCDPISGHVSLFWYQQALGQGPEFLTYFQNEAQLDKSGLPSDRFFAERPEGSVSTLKIQRTQQEDSAVYLCASSLFGVTEAFFGQGTRLTVV.

The V gene is TRBV9, the J gene TRBJ1-1, with 10 bases aligning to TRBD1. Germline V gene data show CDR1 as SGDLS and CDR2 as YYNGEE. The CDR3 spans 16 residues. V lost 3 bases to trimming and J lost 2 bases; unmatched junction nucleotides: 7. Here the CDR3 reads CASSAPGTGANTEAFF. The CDR3 DNA sequence: TGTGCCAGCAGCGCCCCGGGGACAGGGGCCAACACTGAAGCTTTCTTT.

The chain joins TRBV5-1 to TRBJ2-1; D not resolved. The germline V gene has CDR1 SGHRS and CDR2 YFSETQ. This CDR3 is 11 amino acids long. Deletions cut 1 base from V and 8 bases from J, with 4 bases between. CDR3 region: CASSLFHEQFF. For the CDR3, the DNA is TGCGCCAGCAGCTTGTTCCATGAGCAGTTCTTC.

J is TRBJ1-2 and V is TRBV5-1; no reliable D call. V lost 0 bases, J lost 5 bases, and 8 bases lay in between. Germline V gene data show CDR1 as SGHRS and CDR2 as YFSETQ. This CDR3 contains 13 residues. The CDR3 DNA is TGCGCCAGCAGCTTGGGTGGTGGGTATGGCTACACCTTC. Translated: CASSLGGGYGYTF.

The table lists this clone with a few counts. V usage is TRBV6-1 and J usage is TRBJ1-6, with D unresolved. The CDR3 runs 12 residues. Trimming removed 6 bases at V and 7 bases at J, with 7 bases between. In germline, CDR1 is MNHNS, CDR2 SASEGT. The CDR3 DNA sequence: TGTGCCAGCAGCTGGGAGAATTCACCCCTCCACTTT. This sequence encodes CASSWENSPLHF.

The chain carries TRBV9 and TRBJ2-1, with 8 bases that match TRBD2. Germline V gene sequence: CDR1 SGDLS, CDR2 YYNGEE. This CDR3 region has 15 residues. The junction had 11 bases not matched to a gene; V was cut back by 0 bases and J by 12 bases. CDR3 sequence: CASSVGSTSGTRQFF. In DNA form, the CDR3 reads TGTGCCAGCAGCGTAGGCTCAACTTCCGGGACTAGGCAGTTCTTC.

V is TRBV21-1 and J is TRBJ1-2. TRBV21-1 counts as a pseudogene. The CDR3 runs to 12 residues. This CDR3 is CASSNPGDGYTF. The CDR3 region has the DNA TGTGCCAGCAGCAATCCCGGTGATGGCTACACCTTC.

The rearrangement uses TRBV7-2 and TRBJ2-7; D not certain. V was pared by 0 bases and J by 6 bases, with 15 bases between. Germline CDR1 SGHTA, CDR2 FQGNSA. The CDR3 consists of 15 residues. CDR3 nucleotide sequence: TGTGCCAGCAGCTTAGCGTTGACCAGCCAAGGCGAGCAGTACTTC. Its translation is CASSLALTSQGEQYF.

The gene calls are TRBV7-2 and TRBJ2-7; 8 positions agree with TRBD1. CDR3 length: 15 residues. After removal of 3 bases from V and 3 bases from J, the junction contained 7 bases not matched to a gene. Germline CDR1 is SGHTA and CDR2 is FQGNSA. The CDR3, as DNA: TGTGCCAGCAGCTTCGGACAGGGTGCCCTCTACGAGCAGTACTTC. Encoded protein: CASSFGQGALYEQYF.

This chain uses TRBV2 with TRBJ1-1; D might be TRBD1 (6 bases). CDR3 length: 12 amino acids. Germline loops: CDR1 SNHLY, CDR2 FYNNEI. V lost 6 bases, J lost 10 bases, and 15 bases lay in between. The CDR3: CASRGQSLTAFF. The CDR3 DNA reads TGTGCCAGCAGAGGACAGAGTCTGACAGCTTTCTTT. The full variable domain, rest sourced from reference TRBV2 and TRBJ1-1, is EPEVTQTPSHQVTQMGQEVILRCVPISNHLYFYWYRQILGQKVEFLVSFYNNEISEKSEIFDDQFSVERPDGSNFTLKIRSTKLEDSAMYFCASRGQSLTAFFGQGTRLTVV.

The V gene is TRBV7-9, the J gene TRBJ1-3, with no clear D. Per the germline V gene, CDR1 is SEHNR and CDR2 is FQNEAQ (reference sequence). CDR3 length: 15 residues. Trimming removed 1 base at V and 8 bases at J, with 15 bases between. The CDR3 region has the DNA TGTGCCAGCAGCTTAGGGACCAGTATGGCGGACACCATATATTTT. Translating it yields CASSLGTSMADTIYF.

This clone was seen a single time. V and J are TRBV18 and TRBJ1-2, with a possible D match to TRBD1 (5 bases). This CDR3 is built from 13 residues. The V end was cut by 0 bases, the J end by 8 bases, with 10 bases between. Per the germline V gene, CDR1 is KGHSH and CDR2 is LQKENI. DNA for the CDR3: TGTGCCAGCTCACCACCGTCGGGGCGCGGCTACACCTTC. Translating it yields CASSPPSGRGYTF.

This chain connects TRBV4-2 to TRBJ1-6; the match to TRBD1 covers 9 bases. The CDR3 runs 17 residues. Trimming cost V 4 bases and J 10 bases; bases outside gene matches: 14. CDR1 and CDR2 (germline): LGHNA, YNFKEQ. CDR3 bases: TGTGCCAGCAGCCGGGCGATGGGGGGACAGGGTAGATCACCCCTCCACTTT. Translated: CASSRAMGGQGRSPLHF.

The chain uses TRBV7-8 and TRBJ2-2; D not certain. Germline CDR1 SGHVS, CDR2 FQNEAQ. The ends were cut back, 6 bases at V and 4 bases at J, with 9 bases in the middle. This CDR3 is 13 amino acids long. CDR3: CASRAAGTGELFF. CDR3 DNA: TGTGCCAGCAGAGCTGCCGGCACCGGGGAGCTGTTTTTT.

With respect to this clone: Other DNA sequences in the same sample also yield this CDR3. The chain combines TRBV6-5 with TRBJ2-7, with D perhaps given as TRBD1 or TRBD2 (5 bases each). This CDR3 region has 15 residues. Trimming removed 0 bases from V and 0 bases from J, with 9 bases in between. Germline-derived CDR1 and CDR2 are MNHEY and SVGAGI. CDR3 DNA: TGTGCCAGCAGTTACTCGGGGGTCCTCTCCTACGAGCAGTACTTC. Amino acids: CASSYSGVLSYEQYF.

The chain joins TRBV5-4 to TRBJ2-3, with unresolved D. V was shortened by 2 bases and J by 4 bases, with 8 bases between the two germline ends. The CDR3 covers 13 residues. Germline values: CDR1 SGHNT, CDR2 YYREEE (reference sequence). For the CDR3, the DNA is TGTGCCAGCAGCTTATCCCGATCAGATACGCAGTATTTT. Amino acid sequence: CASSLSRSDTQYF.

This clone was counted a few times. V is TRBV10-2 and J is TRBJ1-1; possibly TRBD1 for D (5 bases). This CDR3 spans 14 amino acids. V lost 5 bases, J lost 5 bases, and 15 bases lay in between. The germline CDR1 and CDR2 sequences are WSHSY and SAAADI. CDR3 loop: CASSSISGGTEAFF. The DNA of the CDR3 is TGCGCCAGCAGTTCAATTAGCGGGGGGACTGAAGCTTTCTTT.

This clone turned up a few times. The CDR3 DNA follows: TGTGCCAGCAGGAGGGACAGGGGAAATGGCTACACCTTC. Its translation is CASRRDRGNGYTF. J is TRBJ1-2 and V is TRBV6-5; TRBD1 aligns across 10 bases. The V and J ends lost 6 bases and 6 bases, in that order; junction bases with no gene match: 4. Germline lookup yields CDR1 MNHEY and CDR2 SVGAGI. This CDR3 is built from 13 residues.

This chain uses TRBV5-1 with TRBJ2-7; TRBD1 agrees at 11 bases. Per the germline V gene, CDR1 is SGHRS and CDR2 is YFSETQ. The CDR3 totals 15 residues. Unmatched junction bases numbered 6, after V lost 3 bases and J lost 4 bases. CDR3 coding DNA: TGCGCCAGCAGCTCAGGACAGGGGGCATGGTACGAGCAGTACTTC. Its protein is CASSSGQGAWYEQYF. Combining the CDR3 with reference TRBV5-1 and TRBJ2-7 gives the whole variable domain KAGVTQTPRYLIKTRGQQVTLSCSPISGHRSVSWYQQTPGQGLQFLFEYFSETQRNKGNFPGRFSGRQFSNSRSEMNVSTLELGDSALYLCASSSGQGAWYEQYFGPGTRLTVT.

The CDR3, as DNA: TGTGCCAGCAGTTTATGGGCCGGATCTGGGGGGAGAGCTAACTATGGCTACACCTTC. Translating gives CASSLWAGSGGRANYGYTF. The genes are TRBV27 and TRBJ1-2; D is possibly TRBD1 (5 bases). This CDR3 has 19 amino acids. Germline V gene sequence: CDR1 MNHEY, CDR2 SMNVEV (reference sequence). V was clipped by 1 base and J by 0 bases, with 21 bases between them.

The V call is TRBV5-1, the J call TRBJ2-1; D is perhaps TRBD2 (5 bases). The V end lost 2 bases, the J end lost 5 bases, and 17 bases lay between the germline ends. The CDR3 totals 16 residues. Germline CDR1 and CDR2: SGHRS and YFSETQ. CDR3 residues: CASSFLSGELDNEQFF. The CDR3 nucleotides read TGCGCCAGCAGCTTTCTTTCTGGGGAGTTAGACAATGAGCAGTTCTTC. The full variable domain, rest sourced from reference TRBV5-1 and TRBJ2-1, is KAGVTQTPRYLIKTRGQQVTLSCSPISGHRSVSWYQQTPGQGLQFLFEYFSETQRNKGNFPGRFSGRQFSNSRSEMNVSTLELGDSALYLCASSFLSGELDNEQFFGPGTRLTVL.

This sequence joins TRBV4-2 and TRBJ2-7; 7 nucleotides line up with TRBD1. V was clipped by 3 bases and J by 1 base; unmatched bases: 6. This CDR3 is 15 amino acids long. Germline CDR1 reads LGHNA; CDR2 reads YNFKEQ. The CDR3 region is CASSQDDRASYEQYF. The CDR3 DNA is TGTGCCAGCAGCCAGGATGACAGGGCTTCCTACGAGCAGTACTTC.

The chain has TRBV5-1 and TRBJ1-5, with 9 positions matching TRBD1. The CDR3 is 15 residues long. Per the germline V gene, CDR1 is SGHRS and CDR2 is YFSETQ. Germline trimming cut 3 bases from V and 7 bases from J; bases unmatched to any gene: 8. CDR3 in amino acids: CASSYTGGAGQPQHF. In nucleotides, the CDR3 is TGCGCCAGCAGCTACACAGGGGGCGCAGGCCAGCCCCAGCATTTT.

This chain connects TRBV10-3 to TRBJ1-2; D is unclear. Per germline, CDR1 ENHRY and CDR2 SYGVKD. CDR3 length equals 12 residues. The V and J ends lost 2 bases and 2 bases respectively, with 3 bases between them. DNA for the CDR3: TGTGCCATCAGTGAGGGGAACTATGGCTACACCTTC. It yields the protein CAISEGNYGYTF.

This clone was seen a handful of times. The chain has TRBV4-1 and TRBJ2-7; TRBD1 might be the D (6 bases). V was cut by 4 bases and J by 2 bases, with 24 bases left in between. Looked up from germline, CDR1 is MGHRA and CDR2 is YSYEKL. The CDR3 runs 18 residues. In nucleotides, the CDR3 is TGCGCCAGCAGCCTCCGAACAGATACAGGGAGAGCGACCTACGAGCAGTACTTC. Its protein is CASSLRTDTGRATYEQYF.